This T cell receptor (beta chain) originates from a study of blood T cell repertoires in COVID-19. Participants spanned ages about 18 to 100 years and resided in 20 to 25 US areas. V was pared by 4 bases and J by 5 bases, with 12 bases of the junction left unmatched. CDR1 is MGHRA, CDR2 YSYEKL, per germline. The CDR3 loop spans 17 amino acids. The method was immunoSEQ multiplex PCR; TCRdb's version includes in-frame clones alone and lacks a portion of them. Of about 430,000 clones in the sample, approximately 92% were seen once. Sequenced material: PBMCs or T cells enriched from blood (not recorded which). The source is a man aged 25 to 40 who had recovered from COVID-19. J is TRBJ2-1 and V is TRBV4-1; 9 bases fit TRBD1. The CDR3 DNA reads TGCGCCAGCAGCCGGAAAGCCGGGACAGGGACAAACAATGAGCAGTTCTTC. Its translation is CASSRKAGTGTNNEQFF.